This TCR beta chain was identified during a study of cytomegalovirus exposure and HLA in healthy donors. Across the study: From HLA-typed donors, an early data release held 70 million to 100 million unique TCRs. Broader study findings: What a later analysis showed was that several of the most significant clusters appeared linked to common viral pathogens.

The ends lost 8 bases at V and 2 bases at J; junction bases unmatched: 6. The CDR3 loop spans 13 amino acids. The germline gives CDR1 SNHLY, CDR2 FYNNEI. With respect to this clone: What it binds is unknown.

It was with 60 Vbeta and 13 Jbeta primers that the PCR ran. Generated by immunoSEQ multiplex PCR, the TCRdb table keeps only in-frame clones and is missing some. The top ten clones hold more than 0.5% of a sample with some 200,000 clones, just under 85% of them seen once. The receptor comes from a woman aged 40 to 49 in good health and CMV-seronegative. The sequenced sample was PBMCs. This rearrangement joins TRBV2 to TRBJ2-7; 7 bases line up with TRBD1. In nucleotides, the CDR3 is TGTGCCAGCCAATGGGACAGTCCCTACGAGCAGTACTTC. Translating it yields CASQWDSPYEQYF.